This T cell receptor beta chain was identified in a study of T-cell reconstitution after alpha-beta-depleted transplantation in children. General study findings and limits: Reportedly, only several hundred clones from non-depleted graft cells drove alpha-beta T-cell counts at about two months. At one year after transplant, newly produced T cells mostly accounted for T-cell counts and diversity. Recipient T cells and thymic progenitors that survived gave rise to the high TCRbeta diversity observed at day 60 in some patients.

This clonotype showed up just a few times. Its antigen remains unidentified. A TCRbeta library incorporating unique molecular identifiers was prepared. Each CDR3 protein gets one entry after TCRdb re-called the PCR reads with MiXCR. The sample lists about a million distinct CDR3 sequences, under 30% occurring once. CDR1 SNHLY and CDR2 FYNNEI come from the germline V gene. J was trimmed by 3 bases and V by 3 bases; bases with no gene match: 4. The CDR3 covers 14 residues. The specimen comprised PBMCs, mostly from graft donor cells, sampled 360 days after TCRalphabeta/CD19-depleted stem cell transplant. The chain links TRBV2 to TRBJ2-7; 8 nucleotides align to TRBD1. The sequence was obtained from a boy less than two years old who had a stem cell transplant for SCID, so the T cells may come from the graft donor. The CDR3: CASSEDRDDYEQYF. The DNA for the CDR3 is TGTGCCAGCAGTGAGGACAGGGACGACTACGAGCAGTACTTC.